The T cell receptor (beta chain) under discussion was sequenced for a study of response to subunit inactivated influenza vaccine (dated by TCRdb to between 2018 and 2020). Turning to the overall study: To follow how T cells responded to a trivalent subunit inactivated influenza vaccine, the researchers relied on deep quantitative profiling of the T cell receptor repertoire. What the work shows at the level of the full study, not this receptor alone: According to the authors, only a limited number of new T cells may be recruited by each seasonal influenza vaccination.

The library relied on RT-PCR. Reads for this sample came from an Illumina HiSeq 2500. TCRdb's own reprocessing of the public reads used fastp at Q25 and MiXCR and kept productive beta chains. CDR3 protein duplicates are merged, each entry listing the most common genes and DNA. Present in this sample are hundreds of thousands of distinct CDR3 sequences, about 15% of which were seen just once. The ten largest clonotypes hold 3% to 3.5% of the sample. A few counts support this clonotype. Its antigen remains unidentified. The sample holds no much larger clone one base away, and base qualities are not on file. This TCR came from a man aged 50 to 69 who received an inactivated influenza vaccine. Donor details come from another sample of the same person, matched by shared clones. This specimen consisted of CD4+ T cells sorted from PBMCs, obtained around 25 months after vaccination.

CDR3 protein: CASSQDYSKPYEQYF. The DNA reads TGCGCCAGCAGCCAAGATTACAGTAAGCCCTACGAGCAGTACTTC. The chain couples TRBV4-3 to TRBJ2-7; the D segment cannot be called with confidence. The germline ends are 11 bases apart after V is trimmed by 0 bases and J by 2 bases. The CDR3 covers 15 residues, taking in both the cysteine and the phenylalanine. The kept DNA is CDR3 alone, 45 bases in frame from the first base. The germline V gene provides CDR1 LGHNA and CDR2 YSLEER.